The 3 T cell receptor beta chains below all came from one sample that was sequenced in a study of cytomegalovirus exposure and HLA in healthy donors. PCR was performed using 60 Vbeta and 13 Jbeta primers. TCRdb's table, derived via immunoSEQ multiplex PCR, lists solely in-frame clones and lacks some. The sample contains more than 80,000 clones, approximately 71% of which appear only once. Sample: PBMCs. These receptors were taken from a man aged 35 to 55 in good health and CMV-seronegative.

This chain uses TRBV19 with TRBJ2-1, with 10 bases fitting TRBD2. Germline V lookup: CDR1 LNHDA, CDR2 SQIVND (reference sequence). Unmatched junction bases numbered 3, after V lost 1 base and J lost 0 bases. CDR3 length: 17 amino acids. The CDR3 DNA reads TGTGCCAGTAGTATAGGACTAGCGGGCCTCTCCTACAATGAGCAGTTCTTC. As protein: CASSIGLAGLSYNEQFF. The full variable domain, rest sourced from reference TRBV19 and TRBJ2-1, is DGGITQSPKYLFRKEGQNVTLSCEQNLNHDAMYWYRQDPGQGLRLIYYSQIVNDFQKGDIAEGYSVSREKKESFPLTVTSAQKNPTAFYLCASSIGLAGLSYNEQFFGPGTRLTVL.

The rearrangement links TRBV25-1 to TRBJ2-1, with TRBD1 identical over 10 bases. From germline, CDR1 is MGHDK and CDR2 SYGVNS. The trim removed 3 bases at V and 10 bases at J, leaving 9 bases unmatched. The CDR3 totals 15 residues. DNA of the CDR3: TGTGCCAGCAGTGACGCCGGGACAGGGGTTGTGGAGCAGTTCTTC. This gives the protein CASSDAGTGVVEQFF.

The V gene is TRBV6-1, the J gene TRBJ1-5; possible D gene TRBD1, 5 bases. The CDR3 runs to 14 residues. V dropped 2 bases and J dropped 3 bases, with 8 bases sitting between them. Germline CDR1 and CDR2: MNHNS and SASEGT. The DNA for the CDR3 is TGTGCCAGCAGTGAAAACAGGAACAATCAGCCCCAGCATTTT. Its translation: CASSENRNNQPQHF.